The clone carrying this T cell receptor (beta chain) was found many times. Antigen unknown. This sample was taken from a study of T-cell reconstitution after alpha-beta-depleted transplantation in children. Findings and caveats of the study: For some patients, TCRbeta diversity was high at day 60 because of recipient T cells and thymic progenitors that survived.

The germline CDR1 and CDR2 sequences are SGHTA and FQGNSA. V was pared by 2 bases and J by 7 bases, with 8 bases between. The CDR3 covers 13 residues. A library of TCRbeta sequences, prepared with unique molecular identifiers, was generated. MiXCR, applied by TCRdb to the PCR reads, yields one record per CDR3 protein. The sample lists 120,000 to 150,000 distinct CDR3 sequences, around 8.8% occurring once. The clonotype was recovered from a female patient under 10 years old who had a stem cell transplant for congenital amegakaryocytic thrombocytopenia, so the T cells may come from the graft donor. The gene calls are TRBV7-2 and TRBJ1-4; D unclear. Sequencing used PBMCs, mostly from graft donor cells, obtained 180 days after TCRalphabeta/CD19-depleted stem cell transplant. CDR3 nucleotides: TGTGCCAGCAGCTTAAGGGTCCGTGAAAAACTGTTTTTT. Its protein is CASSLRVREKLFF.